One sample yielded the 27 T cell receptor beta chains listed below, sequenced in a study of T cell changes during pregnancy in multiple sclerosis. This table comes from immunoSEQ multiplex PCR, and its TCRdb copy is limited to in-frame clones, with some not included. The data hold 50,000 to 70,000 clones, with approximately 92% observed a single time. The starting material was peripheral blood, obtained in the second trimester of pregnancy. The receptors here all came from a female donor with multiple sclerosis, enrolled in a pregnancy study.

The sample holds one count of this clone. The chain has TRBV11-2 and TRBJ2-7, with a weak D call TRBD1 (6 bases). Germline lookup yields CDR1 SGHAT and CDR2 FQNNGV. This CDR3 is built from 15 residues. V lost 3 bases and J lost 5, with 17 bases in between. DNA for the CDR3: TGTGCCAGCAGCTTGGAACAGGGACCATGGGACGAGCAGTACTTC. This gives the protein CASSLEQGPWDEQYF.

This rearrangement joins TRBV10-3 to TRBJ2-2, with D unresolved. CDR3 length: 17 amino acids. Germline V gene sequence: CDR1 ENHRY, CDR2 SYGVKD. V dropped 2 bases and J dropped 3 bases, with 16 bases sitting between them. This CDR3 reads CAISESIDQPYTGELFF. The CDR3 nucleotides read TGTGCCATCAGTGAGAGCATAGATCAACCGTACACCGGGGAGCTGTTTTTT.

This clone was counted once. This chain joins TRBV21-1 and TRBJ2-3; TRBD1 was called by the table and not checked on the DNA. TRBV21-1 is marked as a pseudogene. The CDR3 contains 18 residues. CDR3 sequence reads: CASSLQQQGELLTDTQYF. The CDR3, as DNA: TGTGCCAGCAGCCTCCAACAACAGGGGGAACTACTCACAGATACGCAGTATTTT.

The V call is TRBV29-1, the J call TRBJ2-5, with 8 bases that match TRBD1. V shed 1 base, J shed 5 bases, and the junction held 9 bases outside the gene matches. Germline lookup yields CDR1 SQVTM and CDR2 ANQGSEA. The CDR3 extends over 15 amino acids. The CDR3: CSVEGSRTGTETQYF. CDR3 in DNA: TGCAGCGTTGAAGGGAGCCGGACAGGGACGGAGACCCAGTACTTC.

The gene calls are TRBV23-1 and TRBJ2-7; tentatively, D is TRBD1 (6 bases). TRBV23-1 carries the ORF label, with uncertain function. This CDR3 comprises 16 residues. Trimming removed 5 bases from V and 0 bases from J, with 17 bases in between. In DNA, the CDR3 is TGCGCCAGCAGTACCCATGGCAGGGGAACCTCCTACGAGCAGTACTTC. This translates into CASSTHGRGTSYEQYF.

The CDR3 loop is CASTFSGANVLTF. In DNA form, the CDR3 reads TGTGCCAGCACTTTTTCTGGGGCCAACGTCCTGACTTTC. The chain links TRBV9 to TRBJ2-6; D remains unclear. V was pared by 6 bases and J by 1 base, with 5 bases between. The CDR3 runs 13 residues. From germline, CDR1 is SGDLS and CDR2 YYNGEE.

V usage is TRBV2 and J usage is TRBJ2-5; 8 nucleotides agree with TRBD1. V shed 3 bases and J 5 bases; nucleotides not matched to a gene: 5. This CDR3 spans 14 amino acids. Germline V gene sequence: CDR1 SNHLY, CDR2 FYNNEI. CDR3: CASSDAGGRETQYF. The CDR3 DNA is TGTGCCAGCAGTGACGCAGGGGGCAGGGAGACCCAGTACTTC.

The chain links TRBV2 to TRBJ1-1; TRBD1 matches at 7 bases. The CDR3 runs to 13 residues. The trim removed 6 bases at V and 7 bases at J, leaving 8 bases unmatched. The germline CDR1 and CDR2 sequences are SNHLY and FYNNEI. Here the CDR3 DNA reads TGTGCCAGCAGGTCCGGGACAGCAAGTGAAGCTTTCTTT. Its protein product is CASRSGTASEAFF.

This rearrangement joins TRBV10-3 to TRBJ2-3; 9 bases align to TRBD2. The V and J ends lost 4 bases and 2 bases, in that order; junction bases with no gene match: 4. The germline V gene has CDR1 ENHRY and CDR2 SYGVKD. CDR3 length: 15 residues. The CDR3 is CAISVGLANTDTQYF. The DNA for the CDR3 is TGTGCCATCAGTGTAGGACTAGCGAACACAGATACGCAGTATTTT.

The V gene is TRBV7-9, the J gene TRBJ2-3; D might be TRBD2 (5 bases). CDR1 and CDR2 from the germline V gene are SEHNR and FQNEAQ (reference sequence). V was pared by 2 bases and J by 2 bases, with 11 bases between. This CDR3 spans 15 amino acids. The CDR3 region has the DNA TGTGCCAGCAGCTTAAACGGGGTAGTCACAGATACGCAGTATTTT. It encodes CASSLNGVVTDTQYF.

This rearrangement joins TRBV19 to TRBJ2-5; D possibly corresponds to TRBD2 (6 bases). Trimming removed 5 bases at V and 2 bases at J, with 18 bases between. The germline V gene has CDR1 LNHDA and CDR2 SQIVND (reference sequence). This CDR3 spans 16 amino acids. The CDR3, as DNA: TGTGCCAGTAGTTTAAGGCGCGGCGGGGTACAAGAGACCCAGTACTTC. This codes for CASSLRRGGVQETQYF.

The gene calls are TRBV19 and TRBJ2-1; the D gene is possibly TRBD2 (6 bases). The CDR3 covers 15 residues. V lost 4 bases and J lost 5, with 15 bases in between. Germline CDR1 reads LNHDA; CDR2 reads SQIVND (reference sequence). CDR3 DNA sequence: TGTGCCAGTAGTACCTTAGCGGCCAGAAACAATGAGCAGTTCTTC. Its translation is CASSTLAARNNEQFF.

This clone was observed once. In the same sample, other DNA sequences code for this CDR3. The V gene is TRBV7-3, the J gene TRBJ2-3, with a weak D call TRBD2 (5 bases). Germline CDR1 is SGHTA and CDR2 is FQGTGA. The CDR3 contains 14 residues. V was trimmed by 2 bases and J by 4 bases, leaving 10 bases between them. CDR3 DNA: TGTGCCAGCAGCTTACGAGGAGGCGCAGATACGCAGTATTTT. It yields the protein CASSLRGGADTQYF.

The gene calls are TRBV2 and TRBJ2-6, with 12 bases aligning to TRBD2. CDR3 length equals 18 residues. V was clipped by 5 bases and J by 0 bases; unmatched bases: 5. Germline V gene lookup returns CDR1 SNHLY and CDR2 FYNNEI. Written as DNA, the CDR3 is TGTGCCAGCAGTCCGACTAGCGGGAGATTCTCTGGGGCCAACGTCCTGACTTTC. Its translation is CASSPTSGRFSGANVLTF.

The chain employs TRBV19 and TRBJ1-2; TRBD1 might be the D (5 bases). This CDR3 comprises 15 residues. Per the germline V gene, CDR1 is LNHDA and CDR2 is SQIVND (reference sequence). V was shortened by 0 bases and J by 12 bases, with 20 bases between the two germline ends. Written as DNA, the CDR3 is TGTGCCAGTAGTATAGATTCAAGCAGGGCGGTCGGACACACCTTC. Translating it yields CASSIDSSRAVGHTF.

About this clone: Mismatch with germline at one junction end may stem from a read error. The chain carries TRBV28 and TRBJ1-2; no firm D call. CDR3 size: 12 residues. From germline, CDR1 is MDHEN and CDR2 SYDVKM. The CDR3 loop is CASSSPPGRGSF. Here the CDR3 DNA reads TGTGCCAGCAGTTCCCCTCCGGGTCGCGGGTCCTTC.

The rearrangement uses TRBV7-6 and TRBJ2-1; 10 positions match TRBD2. Germline CDR1 and CDR2: SGHVS and FNYEAQ. The junction had 3 bases not matched to a gene; V was cut back by 0 bases and J by 4 bases. The CDR3 has 16 amino acids. The CDR3 here is CASSLAKTSGYNEQFF. CDR3 DNA sequence: TGTGCCAGCAGCTTAGCTAAGACTAGCGGGTACAATGAGCAGTTCTTC.

V gene TRBV19 combines with J gene TRBJ2-7; the match to TRBD2 covers 7 bases. The CDR3 runs to 15 residues. Germline CDR1 is LNHDA and CDR2 is SQIVND (reference sequence). V lost 6 bases and J lost 3; bases outside the gene matches: 11. The CDR3 here is CASSSQAGTFYEQYF. Written as DNA, the CDR3 is TGTGCCAGTAGCTCTCAAGCGGGGACCTTCTACGAGCAGTACTTC.

This clone occurred once. The V call is TRBV18, the J call TRBJ1-6, with 7 bases fitting TRBD1. From germline, CDR1 is KGHSH and CDR2 LQKENI. The CDR3 length is 14 residues. Germline trimming cut 0 bases from V and 8 bases from J; bases unmatched to any gene: 1. The CDR3 sequence: CASSPPTGDSPLHF. The DNA for the CDR3 is TGTGCCAGCTCACCACCAACAGGGGATTCACCCCTCCACTTT.

The rearrangement joins TRBV10-3 to TRBJ2-7, with D tentatively TRBD2 (6 bases). CDR1 is ENHRY, CDR2 SYGVKD, per germline. Trimming took off 7 bases at V and 1 base at J, with 8 bases between the two ends. This CDR3 spans 12 amino acids. The CDR3 is CAIKEGSYEQYF. The CDR3 coding sequence is TGTGCCATCAAGGAGGGGTCCTACGAGCAGTACTTC.

This chain links TRBV28 with TRBJ2-1; maybe TRBD1 (6 bases). The V gene lost 8 bases and the J gene lost 1 base, with 15 bases spanning the gap. The CDR3 runs 15 residues. Germline CDR1 reads MDHEN; CDR2 reads SYDVKM. Here the CDR3 reads CASHTHRESYNEQFF. In DNA, the CDR3 is TGTGCCAGCCATACCCACAGGGAATCCTACAATGAGCAGTTCTTC.

The chain combines TRBV2 with TRBJ1-2; D remains ambiguous. Trimming stripped 10 bases from V and 5 bases from J, with 20 bases between. CDR1 SNHLY and CDR2 FYNNEI come from the germline V gene. The CDR3 spans 14 residues. Here the CDR3 reads CAKGGASDKYGYTF. The CDR3 nucleotides read TGTGCCAAAGGCGGCGCGTCGGATAAGTATGGCTACACCTTC.

V usage is TRBV7-2 and J usage is TRBJ2-2, with TRBD2 matching over 13 bases. Germline V CDR1 and CDR2: SGHTA, FQGNSA. The CDR3 is 17 amino acids. The junction had 9 bases not matched to a gene; V was cut back by 5 bases and J by 6 bases. The CDR3, as DNA: TGTGCCAGCAGCCGATATAGACTAGCGGGAGGAGCCGGGGAGCTGTTTTTT. Encoded protein: CASSRYRLAGGAGELFF.

The chain is built from TRBV7-9 and TRBJ1-3, with D uncertain. Germline values: CDR1 SEHNR, CDR2 FQNEAQ (reference sequence). The CDR3 runs to 15 residues. The V end lost 1 base, the J end lost 4 bases, and 11 bases lay between the germline ends. CDR3 residues: CASSLESGSGNTIYF. The CDR3 DNA sequence: TGTGCCAGCAGCTTAGAATCGGGGTCGGGAAACACCATATATTTT.

This chain connects TRBV6-5 to TRBJ1-5, with D unclear. Germline V gene sequence: CDR1 MNHEY, CDR2 SVGAGI. The CDR3 covers 13 residues. Between the trimmed V and J ends, which lost 6 bases and 2 bases, there was a span of 8 bases. Written as DNA, the CDR3 is TGTGCCAGCAGGGAGAGCCGCAATCAGCCCCAGCATTTT. Its protein product is CASRESRNQPQHF.

The rearrangement links TRBV29-1 to TRBJ2-1; 7 nucleotides align to TRBD2. This CDR3 has 17 residues. V was clipped by 2 bases and J by 2 bases; unmatched bases: 12. Per germline, CDR1 SQVTM and CDR2 ANQGSEA. The CDR3 DNA follows: TGCAGCGTTGAAAGGGGTACGGGAGGAGACGCCTACAATGAGCAGTTCTTC. Translated: CSVERGTGGDAYNEQFF.

The rearrangement links TRBV19 to TRBJ1-5, with 10 bases matching TRBD1. CDR3 length: 19 residues. Trimming at V came to 0 bases and at J to 0 bases, leaving 8 bases not matched to a gene. Per germline, CDR1 LNHDA and CDR2 SQIVND (reference sequence). The DNA of the CDR3 is TGTGCCAGTAGTATAGAGCTGGGGGACAGGGGTGGTAGCAATCAGCCCCAGCATTTT. This sequence encodes CASSIELGDRGGSNQPQHF.